This record concerns one T cell receptor beta chain sequence. This table comes from immunoSEQ multiplex PCR, and its TCRdb copy is limited to in-frame clones, with some not included. The sample carries some 630,000 clones, 72% recorded once. This sample is drawn from a study of shared clonotypes between healthy human individuals. From germline, CDR1 is MNHNS and CDR2 SASEGT. Trimming took off 6 bases at V and 5 bases at J, with 11 bases between the two ends. CDR3 length: 13 amino acids. The chain links TRBV6-1 to TRBJ2-1; TRBD1 might be the D (5 bases). Source material: memory CD4+ T cells sorted from blood. Stated subset: CD45RA-negative fraction. The TCR originated in a woman in her 30s in good health. In nucleotides, the CDR3 is TGTGCCAGCAGCCAAACAGGAGACAATGAGCAGTTCTTC. Translation gives CASSQTGDNEQFF.